This T cell receptor (beta chain) was sequenced for a study of T cells in localized non-small cell lung cancer (dated by TCRdb to the early 2020s). Background for the entire study: T cell repertoires of 236 early-stage NSCLC patients were analyzed, with tumors being compared against uninvolved tumor-adjacent lungs. All 240 or so NSCLC patients in the cohort were treatment-naive and had localized lung tumors that were resected. A mean age of 66.3 years was recorded for the NSCLC patients, of whom under 150 were male and more than 85 were female. Results the study describes overall, beyond this receptor: Multi-region tumor sequencing was not performed, so intratumor heterogeneity could not be excluded. Uninvolved tumor-adjacent lung showed the highest T cell clonality, higher than tumor, which suggests more focused antigenic responses in the uninvolved tumor-adjacent lung. Since the design was exploratory, TCR variables were selected using unadjusted p-values with no false-discovery rate correction. Higher blood T cell density associated with longer overall survival, while higher adjacent-lung clonality associated with shorter survival. A median of around 50 of the top 100 tumor clones were detected in paired uninvolved adjacent lung, and 25 to 35 of these tumor clones were also found among the top 100 clones of the paired uninvolved adjacent lung.

TCR beta CDR3 regions were sequenced from DNA using the immunoSEQ Assay. On the authors' methods: To compute T cell density, TCR beta template counts were normalized to usable DNA, which was estimated by amplifying housekeeping genes. The preseqR package was used to estimate richness by extrapolating to 400,000 templates for PBMC samples and to 120,000 templates for tissue samples. Clonality was defined as one minus Pielou's evenness. Tissue-enriched TCRs were identified through differential abundance testing performed on productive amino-acid clonotypes, with a minimum total count of 5 and an alpha of 0.1. Repertoire overlap between compartments was quantified with the Jaccard Index and Morisita Overlap Index. GLIPH grouped TCR beta CDR3s together with public tetramer-defined viral CDR3s, and a viral motif had to include at least three viral sequences and also show V-gene enrichment. TCRdb carries this immuneACCESS record with in-frame sequences only. Its versions omit some clonotypes, under half of them owing to an unresolved V gene in the studies checked, with the rest unexplained. D and trimming were read from the DNA, whereas the V and J calls and clone size are those reported in that table. The sample yields about 26,000 clones; 81% were counted once. The ten largest clones add up to 8.5% to 10% of the sample.

For this clone: Its specific antigen is unknown. Base qualities are missing; no much larger clone stands one base away.

At diagnosis, peripheral blood, uninvolved tumor-adjacent lung and tumor were collected and stored as a combination of fresh-frozen and FFPE material. For TCR repertoire profiling, blood samples were analyzed in the form of peripheral blood mononuclear cells. The germline V and J ends show losses of 4 bases and 7 bases respectively, and no gene match explains 6 bases of the junction. The CDR1 and CDR2 encoded by the germline V gene (reference sequence) are LNHNV and YYDKDF. Its CDR3 holds 13 amino acids, cysteine through phenylalanine. Of the read, only the CDR3 DNA is kept; its 39 bases are in frame from base 1.

The chain joins TRBV15 to TRBJ1-1; the central 7 bases match TRBD1. The starting material was peripheral blood, obtained before any cancer treatment. The origin of this receptor is a man between 40 and 75 years old with stage III squamous cell lung carcinoma. The DNA is as follows: TGTGCCACCAGCAACGGACAGGACCTTGAAGCTTTCTTT. Translated, it gives CATSNGQDLEAFF.